The present entry profiles one T cell receptor (beta chain) with its context. Antigen: not known. The sample belongs to a study of cytomegalovirus exposure and HLA in healthy donors. Whole-study results and caveats: Usually a TCR sequence was rare, but some public TCRs were found in many donors. The tendency of first-cohort TCR clusters to co-occur in the 90 to 150 validation repertoires was the finding of a later analysis. In vitro experiments confirmed that three CMV-associated chains were specific for CMV antigens.

The V gene's germline CDR1 is GTSNPN and CDR2 SVGIG (reference sequence). The CDR3 length is 13 residues. The V gene end was trimmed by 4 bases and the J gene end by 2 bases; junction bases not matched to a gene: 5. Generated by immunoSEQ multiplex PCR, the TCRdb table keeps only in-frame clones and is missing some. The sample records some 120,000 clones, approximately 94% being singletons. Material: PBMCs. This receptor was identified in a man between 18 and 35 years old in good health and CMV-seronegative. V is TRBV30 and J is TRBJ2-7, with 7 bases that match TRBD1. The CDR3 DNA reads as TGTGCCTGGACCGGGACAGTAGCCTACGAGCAGTACTTC. Amino acid sequence: CAWTGTVAYEQYF. Based on the CDR3 plus reference TRBV30 and TRBJ2-7, the full variable domain is SQTIHQWPATLVQPVGSPLSLECTVEGTSNPNLYWYRQAAGRGLQLLFYSVGIGQISSEVPQNLSASRPQDRQFILSSKKLLLSDSGFYLCAWTGTVAYEQYFGPGTRLTVT.